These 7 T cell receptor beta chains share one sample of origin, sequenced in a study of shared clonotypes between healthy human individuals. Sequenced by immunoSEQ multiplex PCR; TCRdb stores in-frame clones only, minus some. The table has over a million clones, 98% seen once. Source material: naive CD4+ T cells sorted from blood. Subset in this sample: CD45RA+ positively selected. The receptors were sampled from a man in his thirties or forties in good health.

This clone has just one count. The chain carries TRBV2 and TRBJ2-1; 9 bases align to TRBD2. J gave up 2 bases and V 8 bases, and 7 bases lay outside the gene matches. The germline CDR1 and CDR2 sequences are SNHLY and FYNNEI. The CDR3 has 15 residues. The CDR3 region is CASGLSGRTYNEQFF. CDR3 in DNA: TGTGCCAGCGGCCTTAGCGGGAGAACCTACAATGAGCAGTTCTTC.

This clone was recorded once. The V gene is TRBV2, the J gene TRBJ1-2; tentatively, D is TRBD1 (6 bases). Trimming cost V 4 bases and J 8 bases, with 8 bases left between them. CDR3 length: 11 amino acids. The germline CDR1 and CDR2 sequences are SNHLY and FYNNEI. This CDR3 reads CASSAGAGYTF. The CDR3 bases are TGTGCCAGCAGTGCAGGGGCCGGCTACACCTTC.

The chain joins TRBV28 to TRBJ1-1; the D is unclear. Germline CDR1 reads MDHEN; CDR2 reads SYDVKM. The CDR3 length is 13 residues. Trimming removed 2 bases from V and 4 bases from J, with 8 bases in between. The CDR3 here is CASSLDGLTEAFF. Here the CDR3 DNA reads TGTGCCAGCAGTTTAGACGGCCTCACTGAAGCTTTCTTT.

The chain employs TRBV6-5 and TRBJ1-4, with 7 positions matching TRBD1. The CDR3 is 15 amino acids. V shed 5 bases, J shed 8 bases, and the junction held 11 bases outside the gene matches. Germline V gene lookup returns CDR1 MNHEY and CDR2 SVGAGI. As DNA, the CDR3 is TGTGCCAGCAGTCAGGGCGGGGGACAGCTCGAAAAACTGTTTTTT. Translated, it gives CASSQGGGQLEKLFF.

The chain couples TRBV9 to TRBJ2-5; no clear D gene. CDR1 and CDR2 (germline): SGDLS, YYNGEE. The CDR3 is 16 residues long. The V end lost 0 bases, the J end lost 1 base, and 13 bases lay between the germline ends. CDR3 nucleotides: TGTGCCAGCAGCGTAGCTGTAGGGATTTCCCAAGAGACCCAGTACTTC. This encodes CASSVAVGISQETQYF.

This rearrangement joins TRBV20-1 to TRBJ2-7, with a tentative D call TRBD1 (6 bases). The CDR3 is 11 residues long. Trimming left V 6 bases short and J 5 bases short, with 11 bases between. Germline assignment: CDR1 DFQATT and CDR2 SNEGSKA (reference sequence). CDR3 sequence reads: CSAGGPNEQYF. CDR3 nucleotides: TGCAGTGCAGGGGGTCCCAACGAGCAGTACTTC.

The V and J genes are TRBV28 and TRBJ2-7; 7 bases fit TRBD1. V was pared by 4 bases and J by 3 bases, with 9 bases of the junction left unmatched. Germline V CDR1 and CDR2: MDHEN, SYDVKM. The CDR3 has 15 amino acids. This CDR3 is CASSSTPGQNYEQYF. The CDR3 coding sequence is TGTGCCAGCAGTTCAACGCCGGGACAGAACTACGAGCAGTACTTC.